This TCR beta chain stems from a study of T cells in Graves' hyperthyroidism and ophthalmopathy. Regarding the study as a whole: Blood samples included most of the expanded thyroid clonotypes exceeding 0.001.

TCR beta CDR3 regions were amplified from RNA transcripts. Initially, a first-round RT-PCR of the TCR CDR3 employed the HTBI primer set. TCRdb recomputed calls from the multiplex PCR reads with MiXCR, one row per CDR3 protein. This table holds around 380,000 distinct CDR3 sequences, roughly 14% found once. This clonotype was counted only a few times. The antigen remains unidentified. The CDR3 runs 15 residues. Germline V CDR1 and CDR2: MGHDK, SYGVNS. The ends were cut back, 6 bases at V and 8 bases at J, with 19 bases in the middle. Hyperthyroidism was newly diagnosed in patients aged 18 to 65 (duration under 2 months). Patients with uncontrolled infections, other autoimmune diseases, pregnancy or lactation were excluded.

The chain combines TRBV25-1 with TRBJ1-4; TRBD1 is a possible D gene (5 bases). The sequencing sample was made of blood. The clonotype was recovered from a man under 40 with Graves' hyperthyroidism that later progressed to Graves' ophthalmopathy. CDR3 sequence (DNA): TGTGCCAGCAGGGGGGAGGGGACGGAATACGAAAAACTGTTTTTT. This codes for CASRGEGTEYEKLFF.